These 6 T cell receptor beta chains were sequenced from one sample in a study of early T cells in non-severe SARS-CoV-2 infection. TCRdb called the 5' RACE reads again in MiXCR, with one record for every CDR3 protein. The repertoire holds about 68,000 distinct CDR3 sequences, 12% seen once, with 1.5% to 2% in the top ten. Material for sequencing was whole blood. The receptor set was obtained from an adult who was a healthcare worker with PCR-confirmed SARS-CoV-2 infection or an uninfected control (not recorded which).

This chain joins TRBV20-1 and TRBJ2-3, with D tentatively TRBD1 (6 bases). This CDR3 comprises 15 residues. The ends were cut back, 3 bases at V and 2 bases at J, with 15 bases in the middle. The germline V gene has CDR1 DFQATT and CDR2 SNEGSKA (reference sequence). CDR3 DNA sequence: TGCAGTGCTAGGTTTAATCAGGGGACCACAGATACGCAGTATTTT. Amino acid sequence: CSARFNQGTTDTQYF.

This clonotype came up a few times. CDR3 nucleotide sequence: TGTGCCTGGGGTTGGGGTCGCCCTTGGCGGGGGGTTCGGAACATTCAGTACTTC. Its protein is CAWGWGRPWRGVRNIQYF. The rearrangement joins TRBV30 to TRBJ2-4; 8 bases are shared with TRBD2. This CDR3 region has 18 residues. J gave up 7 bases and V 5 bases, and 22 bases lay outside the gene matches. Germline CDR1 and CDR2: GTSNPN and SVGIG (reference sequence).

This clonotype was detected only a few times. V gene TRBV7-9 combines with J gene TRBJ2-1; 10 bases agree with TRBD2. The germline gives CDR1 SEHNR, CDR2 FQNEAQ (reference sequence). J was trimmed by 6 bases and V by 4 bases; bases with no gene match: 3. The CDR3 covers 14 residues. The CDR3 reads CASSSGTSANEQFF. The CDR3 DNA reads as TGTGCCAGCAGCTCTGGGACTAGCGCCAATGAGCAGTTCTTC.

This clonotype was detected only a few times. The chain combines TRBV2 with TRBJ2-7; tentatively, D is TRBD1 (6 bases). CDR3 size: 10 residues. V was pared by 7 bases and J by 5 bases, with 6 bases between. Germline assignment: CDR1 SNHLY and CDR2 FYNNEI. This chain's CDR3 is CASTGDEQYF. CDR3 DNA sequence: TGTGCCAGCACAGGGGACGAGCAGTACTTC. Based on the CDR3 plus reference TRBV2 and TRBJ2-7, the full variable domain is EPEVTQTPSHQVTQMGQEVILRCVPISNHLYFYWYRQILGQKVEFLVSFYNNEISEKSEIFDDQFSVERPDGSNFTLKIRSTKLEDSAMYFCASTGDEQYFGPGTRLTVT.

This clonotype was detected only a few times. This rearrangement joins TRBV2 to TRBJ2-2; D remains unclear. V lost 6 bases and J lost 6, with 14 bases in between. Per germline, CDR1 SNHLY and CDR2 FYNNEI. The CDR3 runs 14 residues. The CDR3 DNA reads TGTGCCAGCAGCGCTCTCCCTCGCGCCGGGGAGCTGTTTTTT. It codes for CASSALPRAGELFF.

V is TRBV3-1 and J is TRBJ2-1, with no clear D. The CDR3 loop spans 13 amino acids. The V end was cut by 5 bases, the J end by 8 bases, with 13 bases between. CDR1 LGHDT and CDR2 YNNKEL come from the germline V gene (reference sequence). This chain's CDR3 is CASSAPLLYEQFF. In DNA form, the CDR3 reads TGTGCCAGCAGCGCCCCCCTGCTCTATGAGCAGTTCTTC.